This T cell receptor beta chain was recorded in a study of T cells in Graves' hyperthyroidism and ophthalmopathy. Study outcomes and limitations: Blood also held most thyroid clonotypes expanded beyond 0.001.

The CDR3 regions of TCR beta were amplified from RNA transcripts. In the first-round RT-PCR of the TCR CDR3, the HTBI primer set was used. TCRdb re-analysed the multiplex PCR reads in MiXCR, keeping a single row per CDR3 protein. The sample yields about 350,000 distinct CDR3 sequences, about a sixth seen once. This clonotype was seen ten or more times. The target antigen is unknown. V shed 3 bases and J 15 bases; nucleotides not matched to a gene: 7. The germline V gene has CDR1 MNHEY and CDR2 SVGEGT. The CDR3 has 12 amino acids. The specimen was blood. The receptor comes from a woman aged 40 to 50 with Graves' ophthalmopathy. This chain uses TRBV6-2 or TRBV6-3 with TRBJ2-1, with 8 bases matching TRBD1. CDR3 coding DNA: TGTGCCAGCAGTTATGGGACACAGGGGGGGTTCTTC. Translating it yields CASSYGTQGGFF.